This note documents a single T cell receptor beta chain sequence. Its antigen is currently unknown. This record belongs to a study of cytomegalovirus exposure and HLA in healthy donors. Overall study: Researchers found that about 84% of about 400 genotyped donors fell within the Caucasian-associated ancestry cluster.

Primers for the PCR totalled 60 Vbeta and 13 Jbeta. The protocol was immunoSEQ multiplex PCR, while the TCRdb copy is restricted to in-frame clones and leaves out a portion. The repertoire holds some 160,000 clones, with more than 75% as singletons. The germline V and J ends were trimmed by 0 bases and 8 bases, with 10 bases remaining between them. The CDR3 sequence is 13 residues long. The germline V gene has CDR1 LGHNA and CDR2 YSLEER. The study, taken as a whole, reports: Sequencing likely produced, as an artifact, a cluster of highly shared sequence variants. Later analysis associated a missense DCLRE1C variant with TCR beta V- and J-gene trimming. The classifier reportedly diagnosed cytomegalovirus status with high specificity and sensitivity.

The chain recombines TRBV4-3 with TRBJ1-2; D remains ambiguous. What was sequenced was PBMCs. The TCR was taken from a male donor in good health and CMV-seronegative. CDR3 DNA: TGCGCCAGCAGCCAAGAACGGACGGGGGGCTACACCTTC. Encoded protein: CASSQERTGGYTF.